The source of this T cell receptor (beta chain) is a study of blood T cell repertoires in COVID-19. The wider study: The origin of the acute and convalescent COVID-19 samples was the United States, Italy and Spain.

With regard to this clone: Compared with germline, one end of the junction differs, possibly owing to a read error.

The protocol was immunoSEQ multiplex PCR, while the TCRdb copy is restricted to in-frame clones and leaves out a portion. The sample carries under 45,000 clones, about nine tenths recorded once. The CDR3 spans 14 residues. The V gene's germline CDR1 is MNHNS and CDR2 SASEGT. This TCR derives from a man older than 75 with active COVID-19. V is TRBV6-1 and J is TRBJ2-7, with no clear D. The sample was peripheral blood. The CDR3 here is CASSDTRSSYEQHF. The CDR3, as DNA: TGTGCCAGCAGTGATACCCGGAGCTCCTACGAGCAGCACTTC.